This T cell receptor (beta chain) was profiled in a study of T cells in Graves' hyperthyroidism and ophthalmopathy (dated by TCRdb to between 2018 and 2021). The study in broad terms: Peripheral blood was sampled at the time of initial diagnosis, prior to any treatment. TCR V-J signatures able to tell the groups apart were searched for in a discovery cohort of approximately 95 patients, of whom under 45 had Graves' ophthalmopathy and roughly 58 had stable Graves' hyperthyroidism. Prospective prediction of ophthalmopathy was tested in an independent validation cohort consisting of some 19 hyperthyroidism patients and some 15 patients who later progressed to ophthalmopathy. The roughly 94 discovery patients were randomly divided into training and test sets at a 7:3 ratio. The study also compared thyroid tissue and blood T-cell repertoires from more than five Graves' hyperthyroidism patients. Once sampling was done, hyperthyroidism patients were given methimazole at a starting dose of 30 mg daily, whereas ophthalmopathy patients were given high-dose intravenous methylprednisolone. The paper reports TCR Vbeta CDR3 sequencing of roughly 140 peripheral blood samples: around 45 ophthalmopathy, roughly 74 hyperthyroidism and around 17 progressor patients. Beyond this particular receptor, the publication reports: Most expanded thyroid clonotypes (frequency above 0.001) were also found in blood, which suggests that blood repertoires may mirror thyroid immune responses. No statistical method was used to set the sample size in advance, and investigators knew the group allocation. A 13 V-J signature model separated ophthalmopathy from stable hyperthyroidism, with about 88% sensitivity and roughly 84% specificity in cross-validation and 80%/75% in testing. In validation, the model predicted progression to ophthalmopathy a median of about 6.8 months before onset, with around 70% sensitivity and roughly 77% specificity.

This clonotype showed up many times. Its antigen remains undetermined. Per-nucleotide qualities are absent, and no much larger clonotype sits a single base away. TCR beta CDR3 regions were amplified from RNA transcripts. For the first round of RT-PCR on the TCR CDR3, the HTBI primer set was used together with the Qiagen OneStep RT-PCR kit. Libraries were constructed in a second round of multiplex PCR, after which size selection and purification were performed. The libraries were sequenced on an Illumina HiSeq2000 using paired-end 100 bp reads. The study's processing was this. SOAPnuke was used to process the raw data, throwing out any read that contained adapters or uncalled bases, had a mean Phred below 15, or lacked an exact constant-primer or identifier match. COPE v1.2.5 was used to merge high-quality paired reads, and clonotypes were defined as unique nucleotide sequences. Clonotypes were aligned to IMGT TRBV, TRBD and TRBJ reference segments using MiTCR v1.1. Only V-J combinations with frequency above 0.0001, covering about 99% of repertoires, were analysed. A TCS score was defined as the ratio between F50 (clonal expansion) and ExV (chaos), using BLOSUM62-based TCRdist between CDR3 peptides within each V-J. Welch's t-statistics and random forest reduced fewer than 550 V-J features to about 12, which were used in a naive Bayes classifier (R e1071). TCRdb redid the processing of the public reads, applying fastp at Q25 and MiXCR, and retained in-frame beta chains. Every CDR3 protein is listed once, alongside the most common genes and DNA of its rows. The V and J calls were determined by TCRdb, not by the authors. The sample table holds around 620,000 distinct CDR3 sequences, of which approximately 14% were seen once. The top ten clonotypes cover around 7% of the sample.

In the ophthalmopathy patients, disease was moderately to severely active, with a Clinical Activity Score of 3 or more, a NOSPECS grade of 4 or more, and a duration of less than 3 months. The study excluded patients with uncontrolled infections, other autoimmune diseases, pregnancy or lactation. Diagnoses were established on the basis of clinical symptoms, serum thyroxine and TRAb, thyroid ultrasound, and orbital computed tomography. PBMCs were separated from approximately 9.9 ml of fresh peripheral blood using Ficoll-Paque density gradient centrifugation. Total RNA was extracted with Trizol reagent, and quality was checked on an Agilent 2100 Bioanalyzer. Taken from cysteine to phenylalanine, the CDR3 has 11 residues. The read is trimmed to its CDR3 DNA, 33 bases read in frame from base 1. CDR1 and CDR2, looked up from the germline V gene, are SQVTM and ANQGSEA. The V end loses 7 bases and the J end loses 2 bases, and a stretch of 5 bases separates them.

This sequence was found in a woman aged 18-35 years with Graves' ophthalmopathy. Sequenced input: blood. The chain is made from TRBV29-1 and TRBJ2-2; the D gene lacks a confident call. The CDR3 loop reads CSGYNTGELFF. The base sequence is TGCAGCGGATATAACACCGGGGAGCTGTTTTTT.